Listed below are T cell receptor beta chains from one sample, sequenced in a study of blood T cell repertoires in COVID-19. The protocol was immunoSEQ multiplex PCR, while the TCRdb copy is restricted to in-frame clones and leaves out a portion. The data contain about 340,000 clones, 86% of them singletons. The specimen was peripheral blood. The receptor source for this set is a woman aged 55-69 years with COVID-19, enrolled during active disease. Each CDR3 is given with its conserved first and last residue. Fields, in order: J gene, clone size, D gene, V gene, CDR3 protein, CDR3 DNA. A D gene is named only where the DNA matches it firmly. The size entry is marked missing in some rows and otherwise reads once, few, many or a size class.

J gene: TRBJ1-1; clone size: .; D gene: TRBD1; V gene: TRBV5-1; CDR3 protein: CASSQGQGSSEAFF; CDR3 DNA: TGCGCCAGCAGCCAGGGACAGGGGAGCTCTGAAGCTTTCTTT
J gene: TRBJ2-7; clone size: .; D gene: .; V gene: TRBV7-8; CDR3 protein: CASSPRRQGMVYEQYF; CDR3 DNA: TGTGCCAGCAGTCCTCGGCGGCAGGGGATGGTCTACGAGCAGTACTTC
J gene: TRBJ1-1; clone size: .; D gene: .; V gene: TRBV18; CDR3 protein: CASSPRTGEAFF; CDR3 DNA: TGTGCCAGCTCTCCGAGGACGGGAGAAGCTTTCTTT
J gene: TRBJ2-3; clone size: .; D gene: .; V gene: TRBV7-8; CDR3 protein: CASSGQAGVWTDTQYF; CDR3 DNA: TGTGCCAGCAGCGGGCAGGCAGGGGTATGGACAGATACGCAGTATTTT
J gene: TRBJ2-2; clone size: .; D gene: .; V gene: TRBV7-6; CDR3 protein: CASSPLLAGELFF; CDR3 DNA: TGTGCCAGCAGCCCCCTTCTCGCCGGGGAGCTGTTTTTT
J gene: TRBJ1-1; clone size: .; D gene: .; V gene: TRBV15; CDR3 protein: CATSGLGYTEAFF; CDR3 DNA: TGTGCCACCAGCGGACTAGGGTACACTGAAGCTTTCTTT
J gene: TRBJ1-5; clone size: few; D gene: .; V gene: TRBV2; CDR3 protein: CASSGQYGDQPQHF; CDR3 DNA: TGTGCCAGCAGCGGACAGTACGGGGATCAGCCCCAGCATTTT
J gene: TRBJ1-6; clone size: .; D gene: TRBD1; V gene: TRBV11-3; CDR3 protein: CASSLFFWDRGRVTSPLHF; CDR3 DNA: TGTGCCAGCAGCTTATTTTTCTGGGACAGGGGGCGCGTTACATCACCCCTCCACTTT
J gene: TRBJ1-2; clone size: few; D gene: TRBD1; V gene: TRBV28; CDR3 protein: CASSVQGARVF; CDR3 DNA: TGTGCCAGCAGTGTACAGGGGGCACGGGTCTTC
J gene: TRBJ1-5; clone size: .; D gene: .; V gene: TRBV5-6; CDR3 protein: CASSLTGQPQHF; CDR3 DNA: TGTGCCAGCAGCTTAACAGGCCAGCCCCAGCATTTT
J gene: TRBJ1-2; clone size: .; D gene: TRBD1; V gene: TRBV7-9; CDR3 protein: CASRGGTGALRYYGYTF; CDR3 DNA: TGTGCCAGCAGAGGAGGGACAGGGGCTCTTCGTTACTATGGCTACACCTTC
J gene: TRBJ1-1; clone size: .; D gene: .; V gene: TRBV6-5; CDR3 protein: CASSLGKSTEAFF; CDR3 DNA: TGTGCCAGCAGCCTCGGGAAGAGCACTGAAGCTTTCTTT
J gene: TRBJ1-1; clone size: once; D gene: .; V gene: TRBV15; CDR3 protein: CATSRARNTEAFF; CDR3 DNA: TGTGCCACCAGCAGAGCCCGGAACACTGAAGCTTTCTTT
J gene: TRBJ2-1; clone size: .; D gene: TRBD1; V gene: TRBV7-9; CDR3 protein: CASSPGQGLEQFF; CDR3 DNA: TGTGCCAGCAGCCCGGGACAGGGCCTTGAGCAGTTCTTC
J gene: TRBJ2-7; clone size: .; D gene: .; V gene: TRBV5-5; CDR3 protein: CASSFSGPPYEQYF; CDR3 DNA: TGTGCCAGCAGCTTTAGCGGTCCCCCCTACGAGCAGTACTTC
J gene: TRBJ2-3; clone size: .; D gene: TRBD2; V gene: TRBV18; CDR3 protein: CASSLGLAGADTQYF; CDR3 DNA: TGTGCCAGCTCACTGGGACTAGCGGGTGCAGATACGCAGTATTTT
J gene: TRBJ2-7; clone size: .; D gene: TRBD1; V gene: TRBV5-4; CDR3 protein: CASSRGQGFRLEQYF; CDR3 DNA: TGTGCCAGCAGCAGGGGACAGGGTTTTAGGTTGGAGCAGTACTTC
J gene: TRBJ2-1; clone size: .; D gene: TRBD2; V gene: TRBV5-4; CDR3 protein: CASSRPGSGGLSYNEQFF; CDR3 DNA: TGTGCCAGCAGCCGACCTGGTAGCGGGGGCCTCTCCTACAATGAGCAGTTCTTC
J gene: TRBJ2-6; clone size: .; D gene: .; V gene: TRBV16; CDR3 protein: CASSPRGSGANVLTF; CDR3 DNA: TGTGCCAGCAGCCCCCGGGGCTCTGGGGCCAACGTCCTGACTTTC
J gene: TRBJ1-2; clone size: .; D gene: .; V gene: TRBV9; CDR3 protein: CASSLPGSYGYTF; CDR3 DNA: TGTGCCAGCAGTCTCCCAGGGTCCTATGGCTACACCTTC
J gene: TRBJ2-2; clone size: .; D gene: .; V gene: TRBV2; CDR3 protein: CASSYAGELFF; CDR3 DNA: TGTGCCAGCAGCTACGCCGGGGAGCTGTTTTTT
J gene: TRBJ2-6; clone size: .; D gene: .; V gene: TRBV9; CDR3 protein: CASSVRGGANVLTF; CDR3 DNA: TGTGCCAGCAGCGTCAGGGGTGGGGCCAACGTCCTGACTTTC
J gene: TRBJ2-7; clone size: .; D gene: TRBD1; V gene: TRBV3-1/TRBV3-2; CDR3 protein: CASSRATGFEQYF; CDR3 DNA: TGTGCCAGCAGCCGCGCGACAGGGTTCGAGCAGTACTTC
J gene: TRBJ1-2; clone size: .; D gene: .; V gene: TRBV5-1; CDR3 protein: CASSPGTTNYGYTF; CDR3 DNA: TGCGCCAGCAGCCCCGGGACAACTAACTATGGCTACACCTTC
J gene: TRBJ1-2; clone size: .; D gene: .; V gene: TRBV19; CDR3 protein: CASSILAGTYGYTF; CDR3 DNA: TGTGCCAGTAGTATCTTGGCAGGCACCTATGGCTACACCTTC
J gene: TRBJ2-7; clone size: .; D gene: .; V gene: TRBV5-1; CDR3 protein: CASSFSNEQYF; CDR3 DNA: TGCGCCAGCAGCTTTTCCAACGAGCAGTACTTC
J gene: TRBJ2-3; clone size: .; D gene: .; V gene: TRBV12-5; CDR3 protein: CASGLRGGPDTQYF; CDR3 DNA: TGTGCTAGTGGTTTGAGGGGGGGGCCAGATACGCAGTATTTT
J gene: TRBJ1-5; clone size: .; D gene: TRBD1; V gene: TRBV29-1; CDR3 protein: CSVKQGLNQPQHF; CDR3 DNA: TGCAGCGTAAAACAGGGGCTCAATCAGCCCCAGCATTTT
J gene: TRBJ2-1; clone size: .; D gene: TRBD1; V gene: TRBV5-4; CDR3 protein: CASSPQGAGNNEQFF; CDR3 DNA: TGTGCCAGCAGCCCACAGGGGGCGGGAAACAATGAGCAGTTCTTC
J gene: TRBJ1-4; clone size: .; D gene: .; V gene: TRBV10-3; CDR3 protein: CAISAGGSNEKLFF; CDR3 DNA: TGTGCCATCAGCGCGGGGGGATCTAATGAAAAACTGTTTTTT
J gene: TRBJ1-4; clone size: .; D gene: TRBD1; V gene: TRBV5-1; CDR3 protein: CASSDGTGGREKLFF; CDR3 DNA: TGCGCCAGCAGCGACGGGACAGGGGGTAGGGAAAAACTGTTTTTT
J gene: TRBJ2-1; clone size: .; D gene: .; V gene: TRBV7-9; CDR3 protein: CASSLRAGPYNEQFF; CDR3 DNA: TGTGCCAGCAGCTTAAGGGCAGGGCCGTACAATGAGCAGTTCTTC
J gene: TRBJ1-3; clone size: .; D gene: .; V gene: TRBV19; CDR3 protein: CASNEASTSGNTIYF; CDR3 DNA: TGTGCCAGTAACGAGGCCTCAACCTCTGGAAACACCATATATTTT
J gene: TRBJ1-2; clone size: .; D gene: .; V gene: TRBV7-9; CDR3 protein: CASSLQGYRGYTF; CDR3 DNA: TGTGCCAGCAGCTTACAGGGGTATCGTGGCTACACCTTC
J gene: TRBJ2-7; clone size: .; D gene: .; V gene: TRBV7-4; CDR3 protein: CASIRGGPPYEQYF; CDR3 DNA: TGTGCCAGCATCCGCGGGGGCCCGCCCTACGAGCAGTACTTC
J gene: TRBJ2-5; clone size: .; D gene: TRBD2; V gene: TRBV11-3; CDR3 protein: CASSGLEETQYF; CDR3 DNA: TGTGCCAGCAGCGGACTAGAAGAGACCCAGTACTTC
J gene: TRBJ1-1; clone size: .; D gene: .; V gene: TRBV10-3; CDR3 protein: CAITRLQGPTEAFF; CDR3 DNA: TGTGCCATCACCCGTTTGCAGGGGCCGACTGAAGCTTTCTTT
J gene: TRBJ2-2; clone size: .; D gene: TRBD1; V gene: TRBV7-7; CDR3 protein: CASSLGTGNTGELFF; CDR3 DNA: TGTGCCAGCAGCCTGGGGACAGGGAACACCGGGGAGCTGTTTTTT
J gene: TRBJ1-2; clone size: .; D gene: .; V gene: TRBV6-5; CDR3 protein: CASSYWTPVRNTGYTF; CDR3 DNA: TGTGCCAGCAGCTACTGGACACCTGTAAGGAATACTGGCTACACCTTC
J gene: TRBJ1-2; clone size: once; D gene: TRBD1; V gene: TRBV24-1; CDR3 protein: CATSRQGGVDYGYTF; CDR3 DNA: TGTGCCACCAGCCGACAGGGGGGAGTGGACTATGGCTACACCTTC